This record concerns one T cell receptor beta chain sequence. This CDR3 is also generated by other DNA sequences in the sample. Repertoires were generated with immunoSEQ multiplex PCR, while TCRdb's copy carries only in-frame clones and drops some. The sample holds some 2 million clones; about 95% are singletons and the top ten take under 1.5%. The V end was cut by 1 base, the J end by 7 bases, with 8 bases between. The CDR3 is 13 amino acids. The V gene's germline CDR1 is LGHNA and CDR2 YSLEER. These data come from a study of shared clonotypes between healthy human individuals. Only CD45RO-negative cells positively selected for CCR7 counted as naive CD8 cells, so terminally differentiated effector memory CD45RA+ cells were excluded.

The sequence came from a man younger than 35 in good health. V is TRBV4-3 and J is TRBJ2-1; TRBD1 or TRBD2 may be the D gene (5 bases each). The sample consisted of naive CD8+ T cells sorted from blood. CDR3 sequence reads: CASSQAWGNEQFF. The DNA of the CDR3 is TGCGCCAGCAGCCAAGCGTGGGGGAATGAGCAGTTCTTC.